The 22 T cell receptor beta chains listed next were all sequenced from one sample in a study of early T cells in non-severe SARS-CoV-2 infection. TCRdb passed the 5' RACE reads through MiXCR, listing each CDR3 protein once. The sample carries nearly 80,000 distinct CDR3 sequences, 13% recorded once. The sample was whole blood. Every receptor here comes from an adult who was a healthcare worker with PCR-confirmed SARS-CoV-2 infection or an uninfected control (not recorded which).

This clonotype was detected a few times. This chain connects TRBV29-1 to TRBJ1-5; weak D call: TRBD1 (5 bases). The CDR3 runs 13 residues. The V and J ends lost 5 bases and 7 bases respectively, with 15 bases between them. Germline CDR1 and CDR2: SQVTM and ANQGSEA. The DNA of the CDR3 is TGCAGCGTTCAAGGGGCCCCGGACCAGCCCCAGCATTTT. This gives the protein CSVQGAPDQPQHF.

This sequence joins TRBV2 and TRBJ1-4; the match to TRBD1 covers 7 bases. CDR1 SNHLY and CDR2 FYNNEI come from the germline V gene. After removal of 6 bases from V and 5 bases from J, the junction contained 9 bases not matched to a gene. CDR3 length equals 15 residues. The CDR3 bases are TGTGCCAGCAGGGGACAGAGGGATTGGAATGAAAAACTGTTTTTT. This codes for CASRGQRDWNEKLFF. The whole variable domain, filled in from reference TRBV2 and TRBJ1-4, reads EPEVTQTPSHQVTQMGQEVILRCVPISNHLYFYWYRQILGQKVEFLVSFYNNEISEKSEIFDDQFSVERPDGSNFTLKIRSTKLEDSAMYFCASRGQRDWNEKLFFGSGTQLSVL.

This clonotype has more than one count but fewer than ten. The V call is TRBV7-2, the J call TRBJ2-2; TRBD1 matches at 11 bases. The CDR3 runs 17 residues. V dropped 5 bases and J dropped 4; count of bases not matched to a gene: 9. Per germline, CDR1 SGHTA and CDR2 FQGNSA. In DNA, the CDR3 is TGTGCCAGCAGCCCGCCGGGACAGGGGGGCGGCACCGGGGAGCTGTTTTTT. Its translation is CASSPPGQGGGTGELFF.

This clonotype appeared many times. The gene calls are TRBV28 and TRBJ1-1; D call uncertain. This CDR3 region has 14 residues. V was pared by 2 bases and J by 4 bases, with 11 bases between. The germline gives CDR1 MDHEN, CDR2 SYDVKM. CDR3 in amino acids: CASSLPSHGTEAFF. CDR3 nucleotides: TGTGCCAGCAGTTTACCCAGTCATGGCACTGAAGCTTTCTTT.

This clonotype was seen only a few times. The chain joins TRBV5-1 to TRBJ2-7, with D unresolved. This CDR3 is built from 15 residues. V lost 2 bases and J 3 bases, leaving 15 bases between the germline ends. Germline CDR1 reads SGHRS; CDR2 reads YFSETQ. CDR3 bases: TGCGCCAGCAGCTTCTTCGCCGGACCTAGCTACGAGCAGTACTTC. Translation: CASSFFAGPSYEQYF.

This clonotype occurred many times. CDR3 DNA: TGCAGTGCTATGACTAGCGGGGGGCTGGGCTACAATGAGCAGTTCTTC. Protein: CSAMTSGGLGYNEQFF. V is TRBV20-1 and J is TRBJ2-1; 13 bases map to TRBD2. J was trimmed by 3 bases and V by 4 bases; bases with no gene match: 6. The CDR3 is 16 residues long. Germline lookup yields CDR1 DFQATT and CDR2 SNEGSKA (reference sequence).

This clonotype was recorded a few times. The J gene is TRBJ1-1, the V gene TRBV20-1; D gene unclear. The CDR3 runs 14 residues. V dropped 5 bases and J dropped 0 bases, with 13 bases sitting between them. In germline, CDR1 is DFQATT, CDR2 SNEGSKA (reference sequence). For the CDR3, the DNA is TGCAGTGCTTACCCGCGAGTAATGAACACTGAAGCTTTCTTT. This encodes CSAYPRVMNTEAFF.

The table lists this clonotype with many counts. The genes are TRBV29-1 and TRBJ2-7, with D possibly being TRBD2 (6 bases). Trimming removed 4 bases at V and 5 bases at J, with 12 bases between. In germline, CDR1 is SQVTM, CDR2 ANQGSEA. The CDR3 is 12 amino acids. DNA for the CDR3: TGCAGCGTTGCGGCTAGCGCAAACGAGCAGTACTTC. Its protein is CSVAASANEQYF.

V gene TRBV6-5 combines with J gene TRBJ2-7; D is unclear. CDR1 and CDR2 from the germline V gene are MNHEY and SVGAGI. V shed 0 bases and J shed 5 bases, with 14 bases lying between them. The CDR3 is 15 residues long. The CDR3 nucleotides are TGTGCCAGCAGTTACTCGACCAGGCCCAGCGACGAGCAGTACTTC. Its translation is CASSYSTRPSDEQYF.

This clonotype was found many times. The chain couples TRBV3-1 to TRBJ2-1, with a possible D match to TRBD2 (5 bases). V was clipped by 1 base and J by 4 bases, with 8 bases between them. Per germline, CDR1 LGHDT and CDR2 YNNKEL (reference sequence). This CDR3 is 14 amino acids long. The CDR3 region has the DNA TGTGCCAGCAGCCAAGGAGGCGGGTACAATGAGCAGTTCTTC. Translated, it gives CASSQGGGYNEQFF.

The chain carries TRBV28 and TRBJ1-2; 9 nucleotides agree with TRBD1. V gave up 3 bases and J gave up 4 bases; unmatched junction bases: 3. From germline, CDR1 is MDHEN and CDR2 SYDVKM. CDR3 length: 14 amino acids. CDR3 sequence reads: CASSFGGQGYGYTF. In DNA, the CDR3 is TGTGCCAGCAGTTTTGGGGGACAGGGCTATGGCTACACCTTC.

The chain combines TRBV29-1 with TRBJ2-5; a weak D match, TRBD1 (5 bases). Trimming stripped 1 base from V and 1 base from J, with 10 bases between. CDR1 is SQVTM, CDR2 ANQGSEA, per germline. This CDR3 comprises 14 residues. The CDR3 region has the DNA TGCAGCGTTGAAGGCCAGGGCGGCCAAGAGACCCAGTACTTC. It specifies CSVEGQGGQETQYF.

This clonotype has ten or more counts. The chain couples TRBV20-1 to TRBJ2-7; TRBD2 agrees at 12 bases. CDR3 length: 15 residues. Germline CDR1 reads DFQATT; CDR2 reads SNEGSKA (reference sequence). The junction had 8 bases not matched to a gene; V was cut back by 4 bases and J by 4 bases. The CDR3 DNA reads as TGCAGTGCTACTTGGGCTAGCGGGGGGGCGTACGAGCAGTACTTC. Its protein product is CSATWASGGAYEQYF.

This clonotype was recorded at least ten times. This chain links TRBV12-3 or TRBV12-4 with TRBJ2-7; D may be TRBD1 or TRBD2 (5 bases each). V was cut by 6 bases and J by 2 bases, with 14 bases left in between. The CDR3 loop spans 14 amino acids. CDR3 region: CASSSVGVTYEQYF. The CDR3 region has the DNA TGTGCCAGCAGCTCCGTGGGGGTTACCTACGAGCAGTACTTC.

This clonotype came up many times. The genes are TRBV12-3 or TRBV12-4 and TRBJ2-1, with 10 bases aligning to TRBD1. This CDR3 contains 20 residues. V shed 6 bases and J 0 bases; nucleotides not matched to a gene: 17. The CDR3 coding sequence is TGTGCCAGCAGGCCCCTGGCCGGGACAGGGGTTCTCTTCTCCTACAATGAGCAGTTCTTC. Its translation: CASRPLAGTGVLFSYNEQFF.

This clonotype occurred many times. This rearrangement joins TRBV5-1 to TRBJ1-2; D might be TRBD1 (5 bases). Trimming left V 4 bases short and J 7 bases short, with 14 bases between. Germline V lookup: CDR1 SGHRS, CDR2 YFSETQ. CDR3 length: 13 residues. In nucleotides, the CDR3 is TGCGCCAGCAGCCCCGGGGCCCGTCGTGGCTACACCTTC. Translation gives CASSPGARRGYTF.

This clonotype has just a few counts. The rearrangement uses TRBV27 and TRBJ2-7; D may correspond to TRBD1 or TRBD2 (6 bases each). CDR3 length: 16 residues. CDR1 is MNHEY and CDR2 is SMNVEV in the germline V gene (reference sequence). V was cut by 2 bases and J by 6 bases, with 20 bases left in between. For the CDR3, the DNA is TGTGCCAGCAGTTTAAATCGGGGGCAGTTACGAAGCGAGCAGTACTTC. It is translated as CASSLNRGQLRSEQYF.

This clonotype has just a few counts. This sequence joins TRBV20-1 and TRBJ2-2, with D uncertain. There are 15 residues in the CDR3. Deletions cut 0 bases from V and 0 bases from J, with 8 bases between. Germline V gene sequence: CDR1 DFQATT, CDR2 SNEGSKA (reference sequence). The CDR3 sequence is CSARDMRTNTGELFF. CDR3 sequence (DNA): TGCAGTGCTAGAGATATGCGCACGAACACCGGGGAGCTGTTTTTT.

The rearrangement links TRBV11-2 to TRBJ1-2, with a tentative D call TRBD1 (5 bases). The germline CDR1 and CDR2 sequences are SGHAT and FQNNGV. This CDR3 comprises 14 residues. The V and J ends lost 3 bases and 3 bases respectively, with 11 bases between them. The CDR3 reads CASSFAGTDYGYTF. In DNA form, the CDR3 reads TGTGCCAGCAGCTTCGCCGGGACGGACTATGGCTACACCTTC.

The J gene is TRBJ2-2, the V gene TRBV20-1; D is ambiguous. The CDR3 extends over 13 amino acids. With 4 bases removed from V and 1 base from J, the gap between germline ends came to 7 bases. Germline assignment: CDR1 DFQATT and CDR2 SNEGSKA (reference sequence). CDR3: CSATPLNTGELFF. CDR3 DNA: TGCAGTGCTACACCCTTGAACACCGGGGAGCTGTTTTTT.

At least ten counts were recorded for this clonotype. The chain couples TRBV18 to TRBJ1-2; TRBD1 matches at 11 bases. The germline CDR1 and CDR2 sequences are KGHSH and LQKENI. Trimming at V came to 6 bases and at J to 4 bases, leaving 7 bases not matched to a gene. The CDR3 loop spans 15 amino acids. The CDR3 is CASSHGQGASYGYTF. CDR3 bases: TGTGCCAGCTCTCACGGACAGGGGGCATCCTATGGCTACACCTTC. The variable domain in full, completed from reference TRBV18 and TRBJ1-2, reads NAGVMQNPRHLVRRRGQEARLRCSPMKGHSHVYWYRQLPEEGLKFMVYLQKENIIDESGMPKERFSAEFPKEGPSILRIQQVVRGDSAAYFCASSHGQGASYGYTFGSGTRLTVV.

This clonotype came up many times. The chain recombines TRBV19 with TRBJ2-1; 11 bases are a match to TRBD2. CDR3 length: 15 amino acids. Looked up from germline, CDR1 is LNHDA and CDR2 is SQIVND (reference sequence). The V segment lost 5 bases and the J segment 3 bases; nucleotides outside the gene matches: 3. CDR3 protein: CASSEGLADYNEQFF. DNA of the CDR3: TGTGCCAGTAGTGAGGGACTAGCGGACTACAATGAGCAGTTCTTC.